This TCR beta chain emerged from a study of cytomegalovirus exposure and HLA in healthy donors. The study, taken as a whole, reports: Accurate predictions that matched the HLA-A and HLA-B alleles of most subjects were reportedly made from TCR beta sequences. DRB1 showed the most TCR associations and HLA-C the fewest in a later analysis, as rates varied by HLA locus. Cytomegalovirus-associated status was assigned to about 160 TCR beta chains. Many donors shared some public TCRs, even though most TCR sequences were rare.

This clone has a handful of counts. Its target is unknown. The study ran its PCR with 60 Vbeta and 13 Jbeta primers. Measured with immunoSEQ multiplex PCR; TCRdb has only the in-frame clones, and not every one. The sample shows around 170,000 clones, over 80% of them seen only once. Material: PBMCs. This receptor was identified in a man in his forties in good health and CMV-seropositive.

The DNA for the CDR3 is TGTGCCAGTAGTATACCTGGAGACTACGAGCAGTACTTC. Its protein product is CASSIPGDYEQYF. The chain uses TRBV19 and TRBJ2-7; D unclear. V was pared by 2 bases and J by 3 bases, with 8 bases between. CDR3 length equals 13 residues. Germline V lookup: CDR1 LNHDA, CDR2 SQIVND (reference sequence).